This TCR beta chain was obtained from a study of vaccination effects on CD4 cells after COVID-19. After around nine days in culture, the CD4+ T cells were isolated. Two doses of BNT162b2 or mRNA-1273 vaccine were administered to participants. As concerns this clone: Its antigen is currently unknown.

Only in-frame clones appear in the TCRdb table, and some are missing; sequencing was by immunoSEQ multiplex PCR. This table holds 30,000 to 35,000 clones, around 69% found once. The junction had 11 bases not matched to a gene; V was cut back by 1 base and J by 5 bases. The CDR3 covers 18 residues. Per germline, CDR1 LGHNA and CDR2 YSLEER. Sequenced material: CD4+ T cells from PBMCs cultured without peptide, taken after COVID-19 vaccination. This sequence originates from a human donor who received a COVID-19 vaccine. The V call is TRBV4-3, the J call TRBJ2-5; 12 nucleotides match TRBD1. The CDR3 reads CASSQGPGQGAFLETQYF. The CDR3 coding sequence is TGCGCCAGCAGCCAAGGACCGGGACAGGGGGCTTTTTTGGAGACCCAGTACTTC.